These 30 T cell receptor beta chains share one sample of origin, sequenced in a study of CD8+CD57+ T cells in acquired aplastic anemia. Patients sequenced had flow cytometry evidence of CD8+CD57+ cell expansion. Genomic DNA, the template, was used for profiling of the TCR beta VDJ and CDR3. One entry per CDR3 protein, called by TCRdb with MiXCR from the reads. The sample holds about 160,000 distinct CDR3 sequences, about 64% seen once. The specimen sequenced was sorted CD4+, CD8+, or CD8+CD57+ T cells (not recorded which) from PBMCs. Source of these receptors: a human donor with aplastic anemia.

The gene calls are TRBV7-6 and TRBJ2-7; 7 bases are shared with TRBD1. Looked up from germline, CDR1 is SGHVS and CDR2 is FNYEAQ. V shed 7 bases, J shed 1 base, and the junction held 4 bases outside the gene matches. This CDR3 region has 13 residues. The CDR3 is CASMGTASYEQYF. CDR3 DNA sequence: TGTGCCAGCATGGGGACAGCGTCCTACGAGCAGTACTTC.

The CDR3 reads CASRVSGQGGSSPTNYGYTF. DNA for the CDR3: TGTGCCAGTCGAGTTTCTGGACAGGGCGGCAGCTCCCCTACTAACTATGGCTACACCTTC. The chain combines TRBV19 with TRBJ1-2; 8 bases agree with TRBD1. The germline V gene has CDR1 LNHDA and CDR2 SQIVND (reference sequence). This CDR3 region has 20 residues. With V trimmed by 8 bases and J by 0 bases, 23 bases remained unmatched. The full variable domain, its missing parts supplied by reference TRBV19 and TRBJ1-2, is DGGITQSPKYLFRKEGQNVTLSCEQNLNHDAMYWYRQDPGQGLRLIYYSQIVNDFQKGDIAEGYSVSREKKESFPLTVTSAQKNPTAFYLCASRVSGQGGSSPTNYGYTFGSGTRLTVV.

The CDR3 nucleotides read TGCAGCGGCGGGACTGGCCTATCCTACAATGAGCAGTTCTTC. This gives the protein CSGGTGLSYNEQFF. V is TRBV29-1 and J is TRBJ2-1; the D gene is possibly TRBD2 (6 bases). The CDR3 spans 14 residues. Deletions cut 7 bases from V and 1 base from J, with 14 bases between. Germline V gives CDR1 SQVTM, CDR2 ANQGSEA.

This rearrangement joins TRBV7-9 to TRBJ2-7; D is perhaps TRBD2 (6 bases). There are 14 residues in the CDR3. Trimming left V 1 base short and J 4 bases short, with 11 bases between. CDR1 and CDR2 from the germline V gene are SEHNR and FQNEAQ (reference sequence). As DNA, the CDR3 is TGTGCCAGCAGCTTAGTTAGCGGTCTTTACGAGCAGTACTTC. This gives the protein CASSLVSGLYEQYF.

The sample holds a few counts of this clonotype. This chain joins TRBV20-1 and TRBJ1-6; 8 bases map to TRBD1. Germline V CDR1 and CDR2: DFQATT, SNEGSKA (reference sequence). With V trimmed by 1 base and J by 14 bases, 7 bases remained unmatched. The CDR3 is made up of 13 amino acids. The CDR3 DNA reads as TGCAGTGCTAGAGTCAGGGGGCGCGAGTCCCTCCACTTT. It is translated as CSARVRGRESLHF.

The rearrangement links TRBV7-2 to TRBJ2-2; 14 bases map to TRBD2. The CDR3 runs to 19 residues. The V and J ends lost 1 base and 4 bases, in that order; junction bases with no gene match: 8. CDR1 is SGHTA, CDR2 FQGNSA, per germline. Here the CDR3 reads CASSLGRLAGGPGTGELFF. CDR3 DNA sequence: TGTGCCAGCAGCTTAGGGAGACTAGCGGGGGGGCCGGGCACCGGGGAGCTGTTTTTT.

The rearrangement joins TRBV15 to TRBJ2-5; TRBD1 is a possible D gene (6 bases). Germline loops: CDR1 LNHNV, CDR2 YYDKDF (reference sequence). The CDR3 contains 14 residues. V gave up 7 bases and J gave up 5 bases, with 17 bases separating them. CDR3 bases: TGTGCCACCACATCCCAGGGGTTTGGGGAGACCCAGTACTTC. Its protein product is CATTSQGFGETQYF.

This chain uses TRBV9 with TRBJ1-1; D is possibly TRBD1 (5 bases). The CDR3 extends over 12 amino acids. The germline V gene encodes CDR1 SGDLS and CDR2 YYNGEE. The germline V and J ends were trimmed by 2 bases and 5 bases, with 7 bases remaining between them. The CDR3 nucleotides read TGTGCCAGCAGCGTCGGGGGGACTGAAGCTTTCTTT. The encoded protein is CASSVGGTEAFF.

The gene calls are TRBV2 and TRBJ1-2; 7 bases agree with TRBD1. Unmatched junction bases numbered 3, after V lost 5 bases and J lost 0 bases. CDR1 is SNHLY, CDR2 FYNNEI, per germline. This CDR3 region has 14 residues. The DNA of the CDR3 is TGTGCCAGCAGTCCCGGGACAGCTAACTATGGCTACACCTTC. Translation gives CASSPGTANYGYTF.

The chain links TRBV20-1 to TRBJ2-1, with 10 positions matching TRBD2. V lost 5 bases to trimming and J lost 5 bases; unmatched junction nucleotides: 9. Germline V gives CDR1 DFQATT, CDR2 SNEGSKA (reference sequence). CDR3 size: 15 residues. The CDR3 region is CSAQLAGNWNNEQFF. The CDR3 nucleotides are TGCAGTGCTCAACTAGCGGGGAACTGGAACAATGAGCAGTTCTTC.

This clonotype was observed once. CDR3 in amino acids: CASSLALGRAGELFF. CDR3 DNA: TGTGCCAGCAGCTTAGCGCTAGGGCGGGCCGGGGAGCTGTTTTTT. The chain recombines TRBV7-8 with TRBJ2-2; D is perhaps TRBD2 (5 bases). V shed 0 bases and J shed 6 bases, with 11 bases lying between them. This CDR3 is built from 15 residues. Looked up from germline, CDR1 is SGHVS and CDR2 is FQNEAQ.

This chain uses TRBV24-1 with TRBJ2-7; 9 bases are a match to TRBD2. This CDR3 is built from 14 residues. The trim removed 4 bases at V and 5 bases at J, leaving 5 bases unmatched. Germline V CDR1 and CDR2: KGHDR, SFDVKD. CDR3 region: CATSDGTSPDEQYV. The CDR3, as DNA: TGTGCCACCAGTGACGGGACTAGCCCGGACGAGCAGTACGTC.

The CDR3 sequence: CASSPDRVEDTQYF. CDR3 DNA: TGTGCCAGCAGCCCAGACAGGGTTGAAGATACGCAGTATTTT. V gene TRBV7-9 combines with J gene TRBJ2-3; 7 bases match TRBD1. Germline CDR1 is SEHNR and CDR2 is FQNEAQ (reference sequence). The CDR3 is made up of 14 amino acids. V gave up 5 bases and J gave up 5 bases; unmatched junction bases: 7. The whole variable domain, filled in from reference TRBV7-9 and TRBJ2-3, reads DTGVSQNPRHKITKRGQNVTFRCDPISEHNRLYWYRQTLGQGPEFLTYFQNEAQLEKSRLLSDRFSAERPKGSFSTLEIQRTEQGDSAMYLCASSPDRVEDTQYFGPGTRLTVL.

The genes are TRBV7-9 and TRBJ2-5; TRBD1 aligns across 10 bases. Germline assignment: CDR1 SEHNR and CDR2 FQNEAQ (reference sequence). V shed 3 bases, J shed 4 bases, and the junction held 5 bases outside the gene matches. The CDR3 length is 15 residues. The CDR3 protein is CASSLGTGALETQYF. Here the CDR3 DNA reads TGTGCCAGCAGCTTGGGGACAGGGGCCCTAGAGACCCAGTACTTC. Together with reference TRBV7-9 and TRBJ2-5, the CDR3 gives the full variable domain: DTGVSQNPRHKITKRGQNVTFRCDPISEHNRLYWYRQTLGQGPEFLTYFQNEAQLEKSRLLSDRFSAERPKGSFSTLEIQRTEQGDSAMYLCASSLGTGALETQYFGPGTRLLVL.

The chain links TRBV7-6 to TRBJ2-7, with unresolved D. Trimming took off 11 bases at V and 5 bases at J, with 10 bases between the two ends. Germline V gene lookup returns CDR1 SGHVS and CDR2 FNYEAQ. CDR3 size: 10 residues. The CDR3 DNA is TGTGCCGACGGATCTAACGAGCAGTACTTC. It translates to CADGSNEQYF.

The rearrangement joins TRBV2 to TRBJ2-2; 13 bases match TRBD2. Germline values: CDR1 SNHLY, CDR2 FYNNEI. The CDR3 sequence is 15 residues long. J lost 2 bases, V lost 10 bases, and 4 bases had no gene match. CDR3: CATGLAGANTGELFF. The CDR3 DNA follows: TGTGCCACTGGACTAGCGGGGGCCAACACCGGGGAGCTGTTTTTT.

This clonotype occurred many times. V and J are TRBV20-1 and TRBJ2-7; TRBD2 matches at 9 bases. This CDR3 has 16 amino acids. Germline V gene data show CDR1 as DFQATT and CDR2 as SNEGSKA (reference sequence). V shed 5 bases and J 4 bases; nucleotides not matched to a gene: 15. CDR3 protein: CSASLPGLAIGYEQYF. The DNA for the CDR3 is TGCAGTGCTTCCCTACCGGGACTAGCAATCGGGTACGAGCAGTACTTC.

The chain uses TRBV29-1 and TRBJ1-2; 8 nucleotides match TRBD1. CDR3 size: 12 residues. V shed 6 bases and J 4 bases; nucleotides not matched to a gene: 4. Germline V gene sequence: CDR1 SQVTM, CDR2 ANQGSEA. In DNA form, the CDR3 reads TGCAGCGTCGCGGACAGGGCCTATGGCTACACCTTC. This codes for CSVADRAYGYTF.

The chain recombines TRBV29-1 with TRBJ2-3; no firm D call. Trimming left V 0 bases short and J 4 bases short, with 11 bases between. Per germline, CDR1 SQVTM and CDR2 ANQGSEA. CDR3 length: 14 residues. This CDR3 is CSVEEIREADTQYF. CDR3 coding DNA: TGCAGCGTTGAAGAAATCCGAGAGGCAGATACGCAGTATTTT.

On this clonotype: A much larger clone lies a single base off, so this may be a read error. The CDR3: CAISDSREGGTEAFF. The CDR3, as DNA: TGTGCCATCAGTGACTCAAGGGAGGGTGGCACTGAAGCTTTCTTT. The chain joins TRBV10-3 to TRBJ1-1; D uncertain. The CDR3 is made up of 15 amino acids. Trimming pared 3 bases from V and 4 bases from J, leaving 15 bases between. Germline V gene lookup returns CDR1 ENHRY and CDR2 SYGVKD.

This clonotype has just a few counts. Mismatch with germline at one junction end may stem from a read error. The genes are TRBV10-1 and TRBJ2-6; 11 nucleotides align to TRBD1. The CDR3 contains 15 residues. CDR1 WNHNN and CDR2 SYGVQD come from the germline V gene (reference sequence). The DNA for the CDR3 is TGCGCCAGCAGCAGTGCCGGGACAGGGGGCAACGTCCTGACTTTC. It translates to CASSSAGTGGNVLTF.

This chain uses TRBV6-6 with TRBJ2-5; D perhaps matches TRBD2 (6 bases). Trimming took 6 bases from V and 2 from J, leaving 7 bases between them. The CDR3 runs to 12 residues. Germline V CDR1 and CDR2: MNHNY, SVGAGI (reference sequence). In DNA, the CDR3 is TGTGCCAGCAGGACTAGACAAGAGACCCAGTACTTC. Translating gives CASRTRQETQYF.

The gene calls are TRBV7-2 and TRBJ2-5, with unresolved D. V shed 5 bases and J shed 2 bases, with 12 bases lying between them. In germline, CDR1 is SGHTA, CDR2 FQGNSA. This CDR3 is 14 amino acids long. CDR3 DNA: TGTGCCAGCAGCCACCGGTCGGTACAAGAGACCCAGTACTTC. This sequence encodes CASSHRSVQETQYF.

This clonotype was seen only a few times. V usage is TRBV20-1 and J usage is TRBJ1-2, with D hard to call. V shed 0 bases and J shed 3 bases, with 11 bases lying between them. CDR3 size: 14 residues. The germline V gene encodes CDR1 DFQATT and CDR2 SNEGSKA (reference sequence). As DNA, the CDR3 is TGCAGTGCTAGAGATACGACATCCTACTATGGCTACACCTTC. This codes for CSARDTTSYYGYTF.

The chain combines TRBV10-2 with TRBJ2-7; TRBD1 matches 7 bases. J was trimmed by 6 bases and V by 0 bases; bases with no gene match: 5. Germline V gives CDR1 WSHSY, CDR2 SAAADI. The CDR3 runs 14 residues. CDR3 region: CASSESRAGGEQYV. The CDR3 nucleotides are TGCGCCAGCAGTGAGTCGAGGGCAGGGGGCGAGCAGTACGTC.

In its sample, this clonotype was seen a few times. CDR3 sequence (DNA): TGTGCCAGCAGTGGCCCAAGCGGGAACTCCTACGAGCAGTACTTC. Translating gives CASSGPSGNSYEQYF. The chain uses TRBV25-1 and TRBJ2-7, with 7 bases fitting TRBD2. Trimming removed 4 bases from V and 0 bases from J; junction bases left unmatched: 6. CDR3 length: 15 amino acids. Germline V gene data show CDR1 as MGHDK and CDR2 as SYGVNS.

The genes are TRBV24-1 and TRBJ1-5, with D possibly TRBD1 on 5 matching bases. V was trimmed by 4 bases and J by 6 bases, leaving 9 bases between them. CDR3 length: 13 residues. The germline CDR1 and CDR2 sequences are KGHDR and SFDVKD. CDR3 DNA sequence: TGTGCCACCAGTGACGGGGCGGGTCAGCCCCAGCATTTT. It translates to CATSDGAGQPQHF.

The chain uses TRBV5-1 and TRBJ2-1; possible D gene TRBD1, 7 bases. Trimming took off 4 bases at V and 6 bases at J, with 14 bases between the two ends. The CDR3 has 14 amino acids. In germline, CDR1 is SGHRS, CDR2 YFSETQ. The chain's CDR3 is CASSGGTASNEQFF. CDR3 DNA: TGCGCCAGCAGCGGAGGGACAGCCTCCAATGAGCAGTTCTTC.

The chain links TRBV7-2 to TRBJ2-1; the match to TRBD1 covers 9 bases. The CDR3 consists of 13 residues. With V trimmed by 5 bases and J by 8 bases, 4 bases remained unmatched. CDR1 and CDR2 from the germline V gene are SGHTA and FQGNSA. CDR3 nucleotides: TGTGCCAGCAGCCTAAGACAGGGGGATGAGCAGTTCTTC. As protein: CASSLRQGDEQFF.

The chain combines TRBV29-1 with TRBJ2-4; D uncertain. This CDR3 is 11 amino acids long. V lost 7 bases, J lost 8 bases, and 12 bases lay in between. The germline V gene encodes CDR1 SQVTM and CDR2 ANQGSEA. The CDR3: CSAFRADIQYF. Here the CDR3 DNA reads TGCAGCGCTTTCCGGGCGGACATTCAGTACTTC.